One and the same sample provided the 30 T cell receptor beta chains below, sequenced in a study of blood T cells in healthy people across ages. PCR was performed a second time for about 6 to 12 cycles using a sample-barcoded 5' primer and a J-beta primer mix. TCRdb re-called the 5' RACE reads through MiXCR, storing one row per CDR3 protein. Of 600,000 to 650,000 distinct CDR3 sequences in the sample, roughly 50% were seen once. The sequencing input was blood. All receptors come from a man aged 55 to 69 in good health.

The rearrangement uses TRBV7-2 and TRBJ2-7; maybe TRBD2 (6 bases). The CDR3 contains 18 residues. The germline V gene encodes CDR1 SGHTA and CDR2 FQGNSA. Trimming cost V 4 bases and J 0 bases, with 22 bases left between them. The CDR3, as DNA: TGTGCCAGCAGCTGGGTCCCCGGAGTTGGAGGGGACTCCTACGAGCAGTACTTC. Encoded protein: CASSWVPGVGGDSYEQYF. Full variable domain (rest looked up from reference TRBV7-2 and TRBJ2-7): GAGVSQSPSNKVTEKGKDVELRCDPISGHTALYWYRQSLGQGLEFLIYFQGNSAPDKSGLPSDRFSAERTGGSVSTLTIQRTQQEDSAVYLCASSWVPGVGGDSYEQYFGPGTRLTVT.

This rearrangement joins TRBV12-3 or TRBV12-4 to TRBJ1-2; D possibly corresponds to TRBD1 (6 bases). The V gene lost 1 base and the J gene lost 4 bases, with 10 bases spanning the gap. The length of the CDR3 is 14 residues. As DNA, the CDR3 is TGTGCCAGCAGTTTAGTTTACAGGGTCTATGGCTACACCTTC. Translation gives CASSLVYRVYGYTF.

This clonotype has a handful of counts. V usage is TRBV9 and J usage is TRBJ2-5; 9 nucleotides line up with TRBD1. V trimming: 0 bases; J trimming: 7 bases; junction bases outside the gene matches: 7. The CDR3 sequence is 15 residues long. CDR1 SGDLS and CDR2 YYNGEE come from the germline V gene. The CDR3 DNA is TGTGCCAGCAGCGTAGGGGGACAGGGCGAGGGGACCCAGTACTTC. Translated: CASSVGGQGEGTQYF.

This clonotype turned up a few times. The genes are TRBV6-5 and TRBJ2-7; 8 bases agree with TRBD1. The J call could be wrong; TRBJ2-5 is a better fit for the DNA end. Germline-derived CDR1 and CDR2 are MNHEY and SVGAGI. This CDR3 has 15 amino acids. The CDR3 here is CASSRAPGGRETQYF. CDR3 DNA sequence: TGTGCCAGCAGTCGTGCTCCAGGGGGCCGGGAGACCCAGTACTTC.

The CDR3 region has the DNA TGCAGCGTTGTGTCGGGCGGGGGGGGTGAGCAGTTCTTC. Translated, it gives CSVVSGGGGEQFF. The rearrangement joins TRBV29-1 to TRBJ2-1, with 9 bases matching TRBD2. Germline V gene data show CDR1 as SQVTM and CDR2 as ANQGSEA. The V gene end was trimmed by 4 bases and the J gene end by 9 bases; junction bases not matched to a gene: 7. CDR3 length: 13 amino acids.

J is TRBJ1-2 and V is TRBV7-2; D is possibly TRBD1 (6 bases). Trimming cost V 5 bases and J 8 bases, with 18 bases left between them. The germline V gene encodes CDR1 SGHTA and CDR2 FQGNSA. The CDR3 is 14 amino acids. The CDR3 sequence: CASSPSWGQEGYTF. The CDR3 bases are TGTGCCAGCAGCCCAAGTTGGGGGCAGGAAGGCTACACCTTC. The full variable domain, in which reference TRBV7-2 and TRBJ1-2 provide the parts outside the CDR3, is GAGVSQSPSNKVTEKGKDVELRCDPISGHTALYWYRQSLGQGLEFLIYFQGNSAPDKSGLPSDRFSAERTGGSVSTLTIQRTQQEDSAVYLCASSPSWGQEGYTFGSGTRLTVV.

V gene TRBV7-2 combines with J gene TRBJ2-1; the D is unclear. Germline CDR1 is SGHTA and CDR2 is FQGNSA. The V gene lost 4 bases and the J gene lost 4 bases, with 14 bases spanning the gap. This CDR3 is 15 amino acids long. This CDR3 is CASSSDRMAYNEQFF. As DNA, the CDR3 is TGTGCCAGCAGCTCGGACCGAATGGCGTACAATGAGCAGTTCTTC. The full variable domain, rest sourced from reference TRBV7-2 and TRBJ2-1, is GAGVSQSPSNKVTEKGKDVELRCDPISGHTALYWYRQSLGQGLEFLIYFQGNSAPDKSGLPSDRFSAERTGGSVSTLTIQRTQQEDSAVYLCASSSDRMAYNEQFFGPGTRLTVL.

The chain recombines TRBV6-4 with TRBJ2-1; TRBD2 agrees at 9 bases. V lost 2 bases to trimming and J lost 4 bases; unmatched junction nucleotides: 6. The CDR3 contains 16 residues. Germline CDR1 MRHNA, CDR2 SNTAGT. The CDR3: CASSDGAGGLYNEQFF. In nucleotides, the CDR3 is TGTGCCAGCAGTGACGGGGCGGGGGGGCTGTACAATGAGCAGTTCTTC.

This clonotype has more than one count but fewer than ten. CDR3 loop: CASSQVTGWGYNEQYF. As DNA, the CDR3 is TGTGCCAGCAGCCAAGTTACGGGTTGGGGGTACAATGAGCAGTACTTC. The J gene is TRBJ2-7, the V gene TRBV4-2; possibly TRBD1 or TRBD2 for D (5 bases each). V shed 1 base and J shed 7 bases, with 20 bases lying between them. The germline gives CDR1 LGHNA, CDR2 YNFKEQ. This CDR3 spans 16 amino acids.

The chain is built from TRBV6-5 and TRBJ2-7; D perhaps matches TRBD1 (5 bases). The V and J ends lost 4 bases and 2 bases respectively, with 15 bases between them. There are 15 residues in the CDR3. Germline-derived CDR1 and CDR2 are MNHEY and SVGAGI. The DNA of the CDR3 is TGTGCCAGCAGTTCAAGACAAGGGGTCCCCTACGAGCAGTACTTC. This codes for CASSSRQGVPYEQYF.

In this sample, this clonotype turned up a few times. The rearrangement joins TRBV7-2 to TRBJ2-1, with 9 nucleotides matching TRBD1. J gave up 7 bases and V 5 bases, and 12 bases lay outside the gene matches. This CDR3 has 16 residues. Germline values: CDR1 SGHTA, CDR2 FQGNSA. DNA for the CDR3: TGTGCCAGCAGCCGACAAGGGACAGGGTTGGGTAATGAGCAGTTCTTC. Amino acids: CASSRQGTGLGNEQFF.

This rearrangement joins TRBV18 to TRBJ1-2; 8 nucleotides agree with TRBD1. CDR1 KGHSH and CDR2 LQKENI come from the germline V gene. This CDR3 has 16 amino acids. After removal of 1 base from V and 1 base from J, the junction contained 5 bases not matched to a gene. The CDR3 DNA reads TGTGCCAGCTCACCACGAGGACAGGGCTATAACTATGGCTACACCTTC. Protein: CASSPRGQGYNYGYTF.

The chain is built from TRBV7-2 and TRBJ2-1; D uncertain. The V and J ends lost 5 bases and 4 bases respectively, with 15 bases between them. This CDR3 spans 15 amino acids. CDR1 and CDR2 from the germline V gene are SGHTA and FQGNSA. The CDR3 nucleotides read TGTGCCAGCAGCCTCCGTCGTAATTCTTACAATGAGCAGTTCTTC. Translated, it gives CASSLRRNSYNEQFF.

This clonotype was detected only a few times. The chain is built from TRBV2 and TRBJ1-2, with D unclear. The germline V gene encodes CDR1 SNHLY and CDR2 FYNNEI. V lost 2 bases, J lost 3 bases, and 13 bases lay in between. This CDR3 comprises 15 residues. CDR3 residues: CASSESRQTYYGYTF. The CDR3 DNA is TGTGCCAGCAGTGAAAGCCGGCAGACATACTATGGCTACACCTTC.

V and J are TRBV20-1 and TRBJ2-3; D unresolved. Per germline, CDR1 DFQATT and CDR2 SNEGSKA (reference sequence). V dropped 3 bases and J dropped 1 base, with 11 bases sitting between them. CDR3 length equals 14 residues. This CDR3 reads CSASLADRTDTQYF. DNA of the CDR3: TGCAGTGCTAGCCTGGCGGACCGCACAGATACGCAGTATTTT.

The chain couples TRBV3-1 to TRBJ2-1, with D unresolved. CDR1 LGHDT and CDR2 YNNKEL come from the germline V gene (reference sequence). This CDR3 contains 14 residues. V lost 2 bases and J 0 bases, leaving 5 bases between the germline ends. CDR3 nucleotides: TGTGCCAGCAGCCAAATGAGCTCCTACAATGAGCAGTTCTTC. It is translated as CASSQMSSYNEQFF.

This chain joins TRBV10-2 and TRBJ1-4; TRBD1 aligns across 10 bases. V dropped 2 bases and J dropped 8; count of bases not matched to a gene: 8. CDR1 WSHSY and CDR2 SAAADI come from the germline V gene. The CDR3 runs to 16 residues. This chain's CDR3 is CASSEPRDRGREKLFF. The CDR3 DNA reads TGCGCCAGCAGTGAGCCGCGGGACAGGGGTCGGGAAAAACTGTTTTTT.

The chain uses TRBV10-2 and TRBJ1-2; D not certain. V lost 5 bases, J lost 5 bases, and 15 bases lay in between. Germline values: CDR1 WSHSY, CDR2 SAAADI. The CDR3 consists of 14 residues. In nucleotides, the CDR3 is TGCGCCAGCAGTTCGGACCCGGAGGTGTATGGCTACACCTTC. Protein product: CASSSDPEVYGYTF.

The sample holds a few counts of this clonotype. This chain connects TRBV4-2 to TRBJ2-5; the D gene is possibly TRBD2 (6 bases). This CDR3 is 15 amino acids long. Deletions cut 3 bases from V and 2 bases from J, with 13 bases between. From germline, CDR1 is LGHNA and CDR2 YNFKEQ. In DNA form, the CDR3 reads TGTGCCAGCAGCCAGAAACGGGGGACTCAAGAGACCCAGTACTTC. Its translation: CASSQKRGTQETQYF.

The V and J genes are TRBV7-9 and TRBJ2-1, with TRBD2 matching over 11 bases. The assigned J gene may be wrong: the sequence end matches TRBJ2-7 better. Germline V gives CDR1 SEHNR, CDR2 FQNEAQ (reference sequence). The CDR3 has 17 residues. The CDR3 loop is CASSLDLALAGDNEQYF. In DNA form, the CDR3 reads TGTGCCAGCAGCTTAGATCTTGCACTAGCGGGGGACAATGAGCAGTACTTC.

The V call is TRBV7-9, the J call TRBJ1-5; D is perhaps TRBD1 (6 bases). Germline V CDR1 and CDR2: SEHNR, FQNEAQ (reference sequence). V lost 4 bases and J lost 2, with 15 bases in between. The CDR3 has 16 residues. This CDR3 reads CASSSSSTGRNQPQHF. CDR3 DNA sequence: TGTGCCAGCAGCTCGTCCAGTACAGGGCGCAATCAGCCCCAGCATTTT.

This clonotype was counted a few times. The chain uses TRBV20-1 and TRBJ2-5; 9 positions agree with TRBD2. Germline loops: CDR1 DFQATT, CDR2 SNEGSKA (reference sequence). The V and J ends lost 3 bases and 5 bases, in that order; junction bases with no gene match: 7. This CDR3 contains 14 residues. The CDR3 bases are TGCAGTGCTAGGGTATACCTAGCGGGGGAGACCCAGTACTTC. This translates into CSARVYLAGETQYF.

This clonotype appeared once. This rearrangement joins TRBV5-1 to TRBJ1-1, with D possibly being TRBD1 (5 bases). The germline V and J ends were trimmed by 0 bases and 0 bases, with 12 bases remaining between them. Germline V gene sequence: CDR1 SGHRS, CDR2 YFSETQ. This CDR3 contains 16 residues. The DNA of the CDR3 is TGCGCCAGCAGCTTGGGGATAGGGGTCATGAACACTGAAGCTTTCTTT. Residues: CASSLGIGVMNTEAFF.

The rearrangement joins TRBV7-6 to TRBJ2-1; D gene uncertain. This CDR3 region has 13 residues. The V and J ends lost 5 bases and 7 bases respectively, with 12 bases between them. CDR1 SGHVS and CDR2 FNYEAQ come from the germline V gene. Here the CDR3 reads CASSPKELNEQFF. The CDR3 DNA is TGTGCCAGCAGCCCCAAGGAGTTAAATGAGCAGTTCTTC.

Only one count was recorded for this clonotype. This rearrangement joins TRBV28 to TRBJ1-1; D ambiguous. Trimming took off 7 bases at V and 1 base at J, with 16 bases between the two ends. The CDR3 has 15 amino acids. Germline values: CDR1 MDHEN, CDR2 SYDVKM. The CDR3 loop is CASTLLRLGNTEAFF. DNA for the CDR3: TGTGCCAGCACCCTGCTGAGATTGGGGAACACTGAAGCTTTCTTT.

This clonotype has at least ten counts. The rearrangement uses TRBV9 and TRBJ2-5, with 7 bases aligning to TRBD1. With 6 bases clipped from V and 2 bases from J, the junction kept 10 bases outside the gene matches. The CDR3 spans 15 residues. Germline V CDR1 and CDR2: SGDLS, YYNGEE. CDR3 sequence (DNA): TGTGCCAGCAACGCAGGGGGTACGACTCAAGAGACCCAGTACTTC. This translates into CASNAGGTTQETQYF.

The J gene is TRBJ1-1, the V gene TRBV20-1; D perhaps matches TRBD1 (5 bases). The CDR3 contains 14 residues. The ends were cut back, 4 bases at V and 0 bases at J, with 12 bases in the middle. Germline lookup yields CDR1 DFQATT and CDR2 SNEGSKA (reference sequence). CDR3 protein: CSAIAGPLNTEAFF. In DNA form, the CDR3 reads TGCAGTGCTATAGCGGGACCGCTGAACACTGAAGCTTTCTTT.

The V call is TRBV5-1, the J call TRBJ2-5, with 7 bases aligning to TRBD1. Germline assignment: CDR1 SGHRS and CDR2 YFSETQ. V lost 5 bases to trimming and J lost 1 base; unmatched junction nucleotides: 5. This CDR3 has 14 residues. The DNA for the CDR3 is TGCGCCAGCAGAATGCGGACAGGCCAAGAGACCCAGTACTTC. Amino acids: CASRMRTGQETQYF.

This sequence joins TRBV27 and TRBJ2-7, with TRBD2 matching 7 bases. The germline V gene encodes CDR1 MNHEY and CDR2 SMNVEV (reference sequence). V dropped 4 bases and J dropped 0; count of bases not matched to a gene: 9. This CDR3 is 16 amino acids long. This CDR3 is CASSSREADISYEQYF. As DNA, the CDR3 is TGTGCCAGCAGTTCCCGGGAGGCGGACATCTCCTACGAGCAGTACTTC.

This clonotype was seen only a few times. The genes are TRBV12-3 or TRBV12-4 and TRBJ2-5, with D perhaps matching TRBD2 (5 bases). The V end was cut by 3 bases, the J end by 3 bases, with 11 bases between. The CDR3 is 14 residues long. The CDR3 is CASSFSLAEETQYF. DNA for the CDR3: TGTGCCAGCAGTTTTTCGCTAGCTGAAGAGACCCAGTACTTC.